Listed below are T cell receptor beta chains from one sample, sequenced in a study of shared clonotypes between healthy human individuals. TCRdb's copy holds only in-frame clones and misses some; the assay was immunoSEQ multiplex PCR. The sample shows over 1.5 million clones, 95% to 99% of them seen only once. Material for sequencing was naive CD4+ T cells sorted from blood. The receptors stem from a man younger than 45 in good health. Both conserved end residues are part of each CDR3. A D gene is named only where the DNA matches it firmly. Not every row has a clone size; where given, it reads once, few, many or a size class.

abundance,j_gene,v_gene,d_gene,CDR3nt,CDR3aa
.,TRBJ2-5,TRBV6-5,.,TGTGCCAGCATGTTCCGGCGGACCCAAGAGACCCAGTACTTC,CASMFRRTQETQYF
.,TRBJ1-5,TRBV5-6,TRBD1,TGTGCCAGCAGCCTCCGGGACAGGGGAGGCAATCAGCCCCAGCATTTT,CASSLRDRGGNQPQHF
.,TRBJ1-2,TRBV6-1,.,TGTGCCAGCAAACCAGGGAACAGAATAGATGGCTACACCTTC,CASKPGNRIDGYTF
.,TRBJ1-1,TRBV15,.,TGTGCCACCGCTGGGGATAGAATGAACACTGAAGCTTTCTTT,CATAGDRMNTEAFF
.,TRBJ2-1,TRBV5-1,TRBD2,TGCGCCAGCAGCTCTAGCGGGAGTTCTTACAATGAGCAGTTCTTC,CASSSSGSSYNEQFF
.,TRBJ1-2,TRBV9,.,TGTGCCAGCAGCGTAGACGAGGGATACTATGGCTACACCTTC,CASSVDEGYYGYTF
.,TRBJ1-2,TRBV7-8,TRBD1,TGTGCCAGCAGCCGTCTACAGGGGAACTATGGCTACACCTTC,CASSRLQGNYGYTF
.,TRBJ1-5,TRBV19,TRBD1,TGTGCCAGTACCAAGGGGGCCCCCGGTAATCAGCCCCAGCATTTT,CASTKGAPGNQPQHF
once,TRBJ2-7,TRBV9,.,TGTGCCAGCAGCGTGGCCCCAGGTGGCTACGAGCAGTACTTC,CASSVAPGGYEQYF
.,TRBJ2-5,TRBV28,TRBD2,TGTGCCAGCAAAACCTATCCCGGGGGGGAGACCCAGTACTTC,CASKTYPGGETQYF
.,TRBJ2-5,TRBV7-7,TRBD2,TGTGCTAGCAGCTCGGGACTAGCGGAAAGTGAGACCCAGTACTTC,CASSSGLAESETQYF